These 13 T cell receptor beta chains came from one sample sequenced in a study of graft-versus-host responses after intestinal transplantation. Method: immunoSEQ multiplex PCR; TCRdb's copy keeps in-frame clones and lacks some. The top ten clones hold 6.5% to 7% of a sample with almost 70,000 clones, over 85% of them seen once. The sequences come from bone marrow, collected 734 days after intestinal transplantation. The receptors shown here come from a human patient who received an intestinal transplant, so some T cells may come from the graft donor.

The gene calls are TRBV7-3 and TRBJ2-2; 10 bases agree with TRBD1. This CDR3 is 15 amino acids long. Germline V gene sequence: CDR1 SGHTA, CDR2 FQGTGA. J gave up 4 bases and V 5 bases, and 4 bases lay outside the gene matches. CDR3 in DNA: TGTGCCAGCAGCCCAAGGACAGGGGGCACCGGGGAGCTGTTTTTT. This encodes CASSPRTGGTGELFF. Supplemented by reference TRBV7-3 and TRBJ2-2, the full variable domain reads GAGVSQTPSNKVTEKGKYVELRCDPISGHTALYWYRQSLGQGPEFLIYFQGTGAADDSGLPNDRFFAVRPEGSVSTLKIQRTERGDSAVYLCASSPRTGGTGELFFGEGSRLTVL.

The V and J genes are TRBV10-1 and TRBJ1-5, with D perhaps TRBD1 (5 bases). The V and J ends lost 5 bases and 6 bases respectively, with 26 bases between them. From germline, CDR1 is WNHNN and CDR2 SYGVQD (reference sequence). The CDR3 covers 18 residues. CDR3 nucleotides: TGCGCCAGCAGTCCCCATACAGGCCCCTGGTGGGGGGGTCAGCCCCAGCATTTT. Protein sequence: CASSPHTGPWWGGQPQHF.

This rearrangement joins TRBV2 to TRBJ1-5; D gene uncertain. The CDR3 runs to 14 residues. Deletions cut 1 base from V and 2 bases from J, with 6 bases between. Germline CDR1 reads SNHLY; CDR2 reads FYNNEI. CDR3: CASSEGWGNQPQHF. For the CDR3, the DNA is TGTGCCAGCAGTGAAGGGTGGGGCAATCAGCCCCAGCATTTT.

Concerning this clone itself: Additional DNA sequences in this sample encode the identical CDR3. The chain uses TRBV4-1 and TRBJ2-7; tentatively, D is TRBD1 (6 bases). The CDR3 covers 13 residues. Germline values: CDR1 MGHRA, CDR2 YSYEKL. V lost 0 bases and J lost 3, with 6 bases in between. The CDR3 loop is CASSQDRGYEQYF. CDR3 DNA sequence: TGCGCCAGCAGCCAAGACAGGGGCTACGAGCAGTACTTC.

The sample holds a few counts of this clone. This chain connects TRBV29-1 to TRBJ1-2; D is unresolved. Germline CDR1 and CDR2: SQVTM and ANQGSEA. This CDR3 spans 12 amino acids. Trimming left V 4 bases short and J 2 bases short, with 8 bases between. CDR3: CSVVAGNYGYTF. CDR3 in DNA: TGCAGCGTTGTAGCCGGAAACTATGGCTACACCTTC.

The chain combines TRBV12-5 with TRBJ2-3; D is ambiguous. V gave up 0 bases and J gave up 6 bases, with 13 bases separating them. The CDR3 contains 15 residues. Per the germline V gene, CDR1 is LGHNT and CDR2 is FRNRAP. The CDR3 here is CASGLVQGLGDTQYF. The CDR3 DNA reads as TGTGCTAGTGGTTTGGTACAAGGGTTAGGGGATACGCAGTATTTT.

The rearrangement joins TRBV21-1 to TRBJ1-1. TRBV21-1 is noted as a pseudogene. CDR3 length equals 12 residues. DNA for the CDR3: TGTGCCAGCAGCCCCCTAAAAGTGAAAGCTTTCTTT. Amino acids: CASSPLKVKAFF.

The chain couples TRBV14 to TRBJ2-1; D uncertain. V was cut by 0 bases and J by 0 bases, with 9 bases left in between. The CDR3 has 16 amino acids. The germline V gene encodes CDR1 SGHDN and CDR2 FVKESK. This chain's CDR3 is CASSQEAWSSYNEQFF. The CDR3, as DNA: TGTGCCAGCAGCCAAGAGGCTTGGAGCTCCTACAATGAGCAGTTCTTC.

This clone was detected a few times. V is TRBV4-1 and J is TRBJ1-5; D gene ambiguous. Trimming removed 11 bases from V and 7 bases from J, with 15 bases in between. The CDR3 runs to 12 residues. Germline-derived CDR1 and CDR2 are MGHRA and YSYEKL. The CDR3 sequence: CAPARREQPQHF. The CDR3 bases are TGCGCCCCCGCGAGGAGGGAGCAGCCCCAGCATTTT.

With respect to this clone: One end of the junction fails to match germline, which may point to a read error. The J gene is TRBJ1-2, the V gene TRBV7-9, with a tentative D call TRBD1 (5 bases). Germline loops: CDR1 SEHNR, CDR2 FQNEAQ (reference sequence). CDR3 length: 13 amino acids. The CDR3 coding sequence is TGTGCCAGCAGCAAACGGGGACTAAACGACCCGGACTTC. The encoded protein is CASSKRGLNDPDF. Together with reference TRBV7-9 and TRBJ1-2, the CDR3 gives the full variable domain: DTGVSQNPRHKITKRGQNVTFRCDPISEHNRLYWYRQTLGQGPEFLTYFQNEAQLEKSRLLSDRFSAERPKGSFSTLEIQRTEQGDSAMYLCASSKRGLNDPDFGSGTRLTVV.

The chain uses TRBV29-1 and TRBJ2-7; unclear D gene. The CDR3 covers 12 residues. Deletions cut 6 bases from V and 2 bases from J, with 11 bases between. The germline CDR1 and CDR2 sequences are SQVTM and ANQGSEA. CDR3 loop: CSVHTSAYEQYF. CDR3 nucleotide sequence: TGCAGCGTACACACGAGCGCCTACGAGCAGTACTTC.

The chain carries TRBV10-2 and TRBJ2-3; TRBD1 matches at 9 bases. The V and J ends lost 3 bases and 2 bases, in that order; junction bases with no gene match: 3. The germline V gene encodes CDR1 WSHSY and CDR2 SAAADI. The CDR3 has 15 residues. The CDR3 DNA sequence: TGCGCCAGCAGTGAAGGGACAGGGCACACAGATACGCAGTATTTT. It encodes CASSEGTGHTDTQYF.

The chain recombines TRBV18 with TRBJ1-2, with TRBD1 identical over 9 bases. Trimming at V came to 0 bases and at J to 5 bases, leaving 7 bases not matched to a gene. The CDR3 totals 16 residues. From germline, CDR1 is KGHSH and CDR2 LQKENI. The CDR3 DNA is TGTGCCAGCTCACCACCCGGGACAGGGCAGAGGTATGGCTACACCTTC. Translating gives CASSPPGTGQRYGYTF.